The sequence of this T cell receptor beta chain was determined in a study of T-cell memory formation after mild COVID-19. Study-wide context: TCR clusters were mostly confined to one donor each. Study outcomes and limitations: Pre-infection memory showed some responding clones, and this suggested that cross-reactive memory joined. Whereas later expanders leaned CD4+, clones contracting day 15 to 85 showed a balanced CD4/CD8 makeup.

Regarding this clonotype: Its antigen is not identified.

Using constant-segment primers, 5'RACE produced TCR alpha and TCR beta cDNA libraries carrying sample barcodes and UMIs. TCRdb ran MiXCR on the 5' RACE reads and lists one entry per CDR3 protein. The data contain hundreds of thousands of distinct CDR3 sequences, 28% of them seen just once; the ten biggest clones take up about 13%. V gave up 4 bases and J gave up 7 bases, with 14 bases separating them. CDR1 SGHDT and CDR2 YYEEEE come from the germline V gene. The CDR3 is 13 residues long. Sequences were obtained from PBMCs or a T cell subset sorted from them (not recorded which). The source is an adult woman who had mild COVID-19 (a few samples of this study predate the infection). Cell type and time point are not known. The chain joins TRBV5-6 to TRBJ2-5; TRBD1 might be the D (6 bases). CDR3: CASSRTARGTQYF. CDR3 nucleotides: TGTGCCAGCAGCAGGACAGCCCGGGGGACCCAGTACTTC.